This TCR beta chain is from a study of blood T cell repertoires in COVID-19. In the study overall: The origin of the acute and convalescent COVID-19 samples was the United States, Italy and Spain.

This clone occurred once. A junction end diverges from the germline sequence, so it may reflect a read error. The method was immunoSEQ multiplex PCR; TCRdb's version includes in-frame clones alone and lacks a portion of them. The table shows under 300,000 clones, with roughly 81% occurring only once. Germline assignment: CDR1 SGHRS and CDR2 YFSETQ. There are 16 residues in the CDR3. This chain uses TRBV5-1 with TRBJ2-1; possible D gene TRBD2, 6 bases. Material: peripheral blood. This sequence originates from a man in his fifties or sixties with acute or convalescent COVID-19. The CDR3 DNA reads as TGCGCCAGCAGCTGGGGGGACCGCGGATTTTACAATGAGCGGTTCTTC. Protein: CASSWGDRGFYNERFF.